The T cell receptor (beta chain) described here comes from a study of blood T cells in healthy people across ages. Whole-study results and caveats: The study found more naive CD4+ cells and higher diversity in long-lived than aged donors. PBMCs were not sorted, which prevented a conclusive comparison of naive versus antigen-experienced cells.

In this sample, this clonotype turned up a few times. Its specificity is not known. The junction had 10 bases not matched to a gene; V was cut back by 5 bases and J by 2 bases. The CDR3 sequence is 16 residues long. Germline CDR1 SGHTA, CDR2 FQGNSA. Primed by a sample-barcoded 5' primer and a J-beta primer mix, a second PCR proceeded for 7 to 11 cycles. Each cDNA molecule, via a template-switch adaptor with 12 random nucleotides, was tagged. TCRdb independently ran MiXCR on the 5' RACE reads; one entry per CDR3 protein. This sample carries about 680,000 distinct CDR3 sequences, 49% of them seen once, and the ten largest clones take approximately 32%. Individuals who donated were healthy Caucasians from Russia aged roughly 6 to 95.

The source material was blood. The rearrangement joins TRBV7-2 to TRBJ2-5; 8 bases are shared with TRBD2. The clonotype was recovered from a woman aged 55-75 years in good health. CDR3 loop: CASSDTAGGGQETQYF. Written as DNA, the CDR3 is TGTGCCAGCAGCGACACGGCGGGAGGCGGTCAAGAGACCCAGTACTTC.